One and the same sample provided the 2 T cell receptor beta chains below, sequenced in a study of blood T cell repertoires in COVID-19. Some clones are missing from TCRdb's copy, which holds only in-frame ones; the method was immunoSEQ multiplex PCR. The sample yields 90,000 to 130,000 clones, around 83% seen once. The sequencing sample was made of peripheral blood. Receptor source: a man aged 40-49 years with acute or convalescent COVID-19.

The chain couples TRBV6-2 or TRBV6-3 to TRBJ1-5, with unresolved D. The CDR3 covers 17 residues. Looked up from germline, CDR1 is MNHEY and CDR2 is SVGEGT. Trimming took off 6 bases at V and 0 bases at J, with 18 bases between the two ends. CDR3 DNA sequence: TGTGCCAGCAGCCCTAGGTCGGGGTATTTTAGCAATCAGCCCCAGCATTTT. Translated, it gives CASSPRSGYFSNQPQHF.

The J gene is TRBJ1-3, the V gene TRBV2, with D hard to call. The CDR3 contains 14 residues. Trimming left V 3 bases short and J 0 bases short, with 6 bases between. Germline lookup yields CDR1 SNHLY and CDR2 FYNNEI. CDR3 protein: CASSDGGSGNTIYF. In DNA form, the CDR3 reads TGTGCCAGCAGTGACGGAGGCTCTGGAAACACCATATATTTT.